This TCR beta chain is from a study of blood T cell repertoires in COVID-19. About the study: Acute-phase and convalescent COVID-19 samples originated in the United States, Italy and Spain. The analysed material was cDNA or gDNA that came from T cells, B-cell-depleted T cells, or PBMCs.

The V end was cut by 1 base, the J end by 3 bases, with 13 bases between. The CDR3 has 15 residues. CDR1 is SGDLS and CDR2 is YYNGEE in the germline V gene. Per the original data handling: How many nucleated cells were present was estimated from reference gene primer amplification. The assay was immunoSEQ multiplex PCR, and TCRdb's table has in-frame clones only and misses some. V, J and clone size are taken as reported in that table, and D and trimming were inferred from the DNA itself. The data show approximately 230,000 clones, with around nine tenths seen just once and around 3% held by the top ten.

Sequencing was done on a sample of peripheral blood. This TCR came from a man younger than 35 with active or convalescent COVID-19. V is TRBV9 and J is TRBJ1-1, with D perhaps TRBD1 (6 bases). CDR3 loop: CASSVPQGIDTEAFF. CDR3 coding DNA: TGTGCCAGCAGCGTACCCCAGGGGATCGACACTGAAGCTTTCTTT.